This entry features one T cell receptor beta chain sequence. Its antigen is not identified. The sample comes from a study of T cell responses to AZD1222 COVID-19 vaccine. General observations from the study: Only five or six AZD1222 recipients were seropositive at baseline. Vaccine-associated CD4 TCRs ranged over spike, dominating at 160-218 and 743-854. Among the donors, most were white British and more were female, and clonal diversity was possibly underestimated.

The CDR3 spans 14 residues. The V end was cut by 6 bases, the J end by 5 bases, with 16 bases between. Germline CDR1 MNHEY, CDR2 SVGAGI. Sequencing was performed with immunoSEQ multiplex PCR; in TCRdb, only in-frame clones are kept and a portion is missing. Of 80,000 or so clones in the sample, 92% were seen once. This receptor was identified in an adult who received the AZD1222 COVID-19 vaccine. Sequenced here: peripheral blood, sampled 28 days after the second AZD1222 dose. V is TRBV6-5 and J is TRBJ1-1, with a weak D call TRBD1 (6 bases). In DNA form, the CDR3 reads TGTGCCAGCAGCCCCCTCAGGGGAGGGACTGAAGCTTTCTTT. Protein product: CASSPLRGGTEAFF.